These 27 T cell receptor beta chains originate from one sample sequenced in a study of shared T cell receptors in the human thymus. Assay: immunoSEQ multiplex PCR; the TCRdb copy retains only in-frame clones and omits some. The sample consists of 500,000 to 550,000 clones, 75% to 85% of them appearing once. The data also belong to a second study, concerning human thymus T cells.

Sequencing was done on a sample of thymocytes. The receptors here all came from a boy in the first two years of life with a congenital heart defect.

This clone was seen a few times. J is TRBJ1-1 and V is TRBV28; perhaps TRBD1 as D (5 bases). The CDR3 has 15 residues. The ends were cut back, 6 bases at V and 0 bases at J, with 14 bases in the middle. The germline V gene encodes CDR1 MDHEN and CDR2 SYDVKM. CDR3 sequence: CASSPPARVNTEAFF. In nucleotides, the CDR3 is TGTGCCAGCAGCCCCCCCGCCAGGGTGAACACTGAAGCTTTCTTT.

The CDR3 here is CASSPSPGLHLYEQYF. The CDR3 region has the DNA TGTGCCAGCAGCCCTTCCCCGGGACTACACCTCTACGAGCAGTACTTC. The rearrangement uses TRBV4-2 and TRBJ2-7; 7 bases are a match to TRBD2. Trimming at V came to 4 bases and at J to 3 bases, leaving 12 bases not matched to a gene. The CDR3 totals 16 residues. Germline CDR1 is LGHNA and CDR2 is YNFKEQ.

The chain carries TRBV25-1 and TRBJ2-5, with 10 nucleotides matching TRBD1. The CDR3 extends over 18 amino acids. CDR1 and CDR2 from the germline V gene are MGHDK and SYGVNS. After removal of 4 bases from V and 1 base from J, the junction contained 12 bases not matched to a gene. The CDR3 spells CASSVGTGDSSGQETQYF. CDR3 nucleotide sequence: TGTGCCAGCAGTGTGGGGACAGGGGATTCATCGGGCCAAGAGACCCAGTACTTC.

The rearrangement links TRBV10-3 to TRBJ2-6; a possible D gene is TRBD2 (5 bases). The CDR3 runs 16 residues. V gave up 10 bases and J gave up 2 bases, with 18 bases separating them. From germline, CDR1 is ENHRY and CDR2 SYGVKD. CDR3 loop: CATSRGYTPGANVLTF. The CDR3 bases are TGTGCCACCAGCCGGGGATACACTCCTGGGGCCAACGTCCTGACTTTC.

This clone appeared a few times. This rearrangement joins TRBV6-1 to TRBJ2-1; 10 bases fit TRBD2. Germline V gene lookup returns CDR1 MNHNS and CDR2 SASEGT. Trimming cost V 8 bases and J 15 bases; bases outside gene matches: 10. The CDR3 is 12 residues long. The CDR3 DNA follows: TGTGCCAGCGGAGGACTAGCGGAGCGGCGGTTCTTC. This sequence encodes CASGGLAERRFF.

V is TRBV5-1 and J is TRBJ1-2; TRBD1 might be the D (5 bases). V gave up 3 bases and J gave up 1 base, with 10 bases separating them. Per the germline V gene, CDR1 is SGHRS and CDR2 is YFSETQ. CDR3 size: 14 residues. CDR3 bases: TGCGCCAGCAGCTCCCCGACAGATAACTATGGCTACACCTTC. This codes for CASSSPTDNYGYTF.

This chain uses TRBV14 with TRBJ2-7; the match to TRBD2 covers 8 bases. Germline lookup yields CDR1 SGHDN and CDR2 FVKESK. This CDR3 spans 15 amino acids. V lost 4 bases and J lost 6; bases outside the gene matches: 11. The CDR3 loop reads CASSRSKAGAAEQYF. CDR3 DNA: TGTGCCAGCAGCCGATCAAAAGCGGGAGCAGCCGAGCAGTACTTC.

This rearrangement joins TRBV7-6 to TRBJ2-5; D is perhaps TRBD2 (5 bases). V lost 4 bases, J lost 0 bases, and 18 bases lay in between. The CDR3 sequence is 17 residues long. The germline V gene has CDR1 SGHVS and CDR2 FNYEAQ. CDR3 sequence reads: CASSSRAERTYQETQYF. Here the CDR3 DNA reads TGTGCCAGCAGCTCCCGGGCGGAGCGGACGTACCAAGAGACCCAGTACTTC.

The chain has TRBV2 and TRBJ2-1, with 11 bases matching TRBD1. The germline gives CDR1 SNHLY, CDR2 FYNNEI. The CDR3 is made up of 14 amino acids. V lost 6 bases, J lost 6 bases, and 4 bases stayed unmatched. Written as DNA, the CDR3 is TGTGCCAGCAGCGGGACAGGGGGTCTCAATGAGCAGTTCTTC. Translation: CASSGTGGLNEQFF.

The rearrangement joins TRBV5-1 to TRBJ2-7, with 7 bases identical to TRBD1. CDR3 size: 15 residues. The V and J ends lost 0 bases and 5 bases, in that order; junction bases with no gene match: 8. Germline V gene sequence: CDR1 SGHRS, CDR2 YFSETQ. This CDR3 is CASSLVDRAGNEQYF. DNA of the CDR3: TGCGCCAGCAGCTTGGTCGACAGGGCTGGCAACGAGCAGTACTTC.

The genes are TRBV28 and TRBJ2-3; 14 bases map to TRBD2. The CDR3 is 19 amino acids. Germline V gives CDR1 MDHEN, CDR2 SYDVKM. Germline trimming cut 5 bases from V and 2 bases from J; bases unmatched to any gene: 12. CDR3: CASSPLGLAGETHTDTQYF. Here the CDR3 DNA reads TGTGCCAGCAGTCCCCTGGGACTAGCGGGAGAGACCCACACAGATACGCAGTATTTT.

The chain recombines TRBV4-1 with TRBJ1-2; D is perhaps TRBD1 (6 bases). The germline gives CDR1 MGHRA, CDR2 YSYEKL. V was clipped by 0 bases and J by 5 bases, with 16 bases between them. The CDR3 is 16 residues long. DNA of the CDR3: TGCGCCAGCAGCCAAGATGTGGCAGGGGCAGGTTATGGCTACACCTTC. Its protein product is CASSQDVAGAGYGYTF.

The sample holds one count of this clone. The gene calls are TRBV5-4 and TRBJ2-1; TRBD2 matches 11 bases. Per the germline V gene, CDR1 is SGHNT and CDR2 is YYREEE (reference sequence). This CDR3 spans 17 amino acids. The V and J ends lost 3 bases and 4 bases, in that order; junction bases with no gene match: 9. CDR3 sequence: CASSSGVIAGGYNEQFF. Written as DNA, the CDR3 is TGTGCCAGCAGCTCCGGGGTAATAGCGGGAGGGTACAATGAGCAGTTCTTC. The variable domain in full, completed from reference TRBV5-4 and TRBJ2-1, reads ETGVTQSPTHLIKTRGQQVTLRCSSQSGHNTVSWYQQALGQGPQFIFQYYREEENGRGNFPPRFSGLQFPNYSSELNVNALELDDSALYLCASSSGVIAGGYNEQFFGPGTRLTVL.

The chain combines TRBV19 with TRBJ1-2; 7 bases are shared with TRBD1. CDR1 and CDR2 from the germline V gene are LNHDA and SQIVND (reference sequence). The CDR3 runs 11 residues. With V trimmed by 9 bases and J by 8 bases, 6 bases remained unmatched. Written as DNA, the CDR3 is TGTGCCAGCCAAAGGGGGCTCGGCTACACCTTC. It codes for CASQRGLGYTF.

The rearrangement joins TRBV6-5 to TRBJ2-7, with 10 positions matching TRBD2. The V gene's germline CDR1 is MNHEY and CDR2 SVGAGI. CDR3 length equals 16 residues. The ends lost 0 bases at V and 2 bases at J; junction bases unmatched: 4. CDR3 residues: CASSYSPSGRPYEQYF. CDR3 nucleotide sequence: TGTGCCAGCAGTTACTCGCCTAGCGGGAGACCCTACGAGCAGTACTTC.

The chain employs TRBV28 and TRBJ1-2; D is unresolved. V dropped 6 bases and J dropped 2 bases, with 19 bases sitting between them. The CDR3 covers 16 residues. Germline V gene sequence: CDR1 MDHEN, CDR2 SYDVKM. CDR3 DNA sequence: TGTGCCAGCAGGTTGTGGGCGTCGATACCGAACTATGGCTACACCTTC. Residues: CASRLWASIPNYGYTF.

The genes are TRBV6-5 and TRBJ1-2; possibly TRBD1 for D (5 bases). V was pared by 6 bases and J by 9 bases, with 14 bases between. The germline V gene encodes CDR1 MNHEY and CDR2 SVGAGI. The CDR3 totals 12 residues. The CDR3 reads CASSIMGGRYTF. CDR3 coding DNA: TGTGCCAGCAGCATCATGGGGGGTCGCTACACCTTC.

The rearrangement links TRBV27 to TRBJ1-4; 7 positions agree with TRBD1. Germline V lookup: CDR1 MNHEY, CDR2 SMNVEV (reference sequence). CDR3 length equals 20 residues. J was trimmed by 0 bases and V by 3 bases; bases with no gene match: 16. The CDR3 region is CASSFVPRGTEEPTNEKLFF. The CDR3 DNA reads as TGTGCCAGCAGTTTTGTCCCTCGGGGGACAGAGGAGCCAACTAATGAAAAACTGTTTTTT.

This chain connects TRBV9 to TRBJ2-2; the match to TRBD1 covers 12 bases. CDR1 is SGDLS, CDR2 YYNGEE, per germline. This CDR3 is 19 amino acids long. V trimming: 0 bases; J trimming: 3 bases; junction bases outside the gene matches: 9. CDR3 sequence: CASSVVPGQGASDTGELFF. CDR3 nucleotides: TGTGCCAGCAGCGTAGTACCGGGACAGGGGGCGTCAGACACCGGGGAGCTGTTTTTT.

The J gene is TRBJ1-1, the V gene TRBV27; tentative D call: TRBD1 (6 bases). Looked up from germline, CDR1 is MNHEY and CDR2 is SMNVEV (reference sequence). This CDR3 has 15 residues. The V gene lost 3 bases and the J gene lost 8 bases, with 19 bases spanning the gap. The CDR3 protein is CASSLQQGWTREAFF. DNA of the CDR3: TGTGCCAGCAGTTTGCAACAGGGCTGGACAAGGGAAGCTTTCTTT.

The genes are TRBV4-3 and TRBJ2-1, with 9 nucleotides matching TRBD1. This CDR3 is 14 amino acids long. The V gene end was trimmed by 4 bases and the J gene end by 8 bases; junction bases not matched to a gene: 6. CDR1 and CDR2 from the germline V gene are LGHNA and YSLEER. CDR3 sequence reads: CASSPGRDRDEQFF. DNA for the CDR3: TGCGCCAGCAGCCCGGGGCGGGACAGGGATGAGCAGTTCTTC.

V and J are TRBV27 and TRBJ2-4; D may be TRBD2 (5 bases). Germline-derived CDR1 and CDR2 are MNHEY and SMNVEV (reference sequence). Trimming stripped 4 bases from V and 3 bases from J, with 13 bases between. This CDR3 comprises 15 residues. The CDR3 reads CASSYQLRGKNIQYF. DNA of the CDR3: TGTGCCAGCAGTTATCAGCTCCGGGGCAAAAACATTCAGTACTTC.

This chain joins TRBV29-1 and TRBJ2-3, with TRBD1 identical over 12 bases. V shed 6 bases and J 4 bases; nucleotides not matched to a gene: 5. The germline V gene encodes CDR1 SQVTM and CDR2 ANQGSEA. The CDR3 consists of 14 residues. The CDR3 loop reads CSVEGDRGPDTQYF. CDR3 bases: TGCAGCGTCGAGGGGGACAGGGGGCCAGATACGCAGTATTTT.

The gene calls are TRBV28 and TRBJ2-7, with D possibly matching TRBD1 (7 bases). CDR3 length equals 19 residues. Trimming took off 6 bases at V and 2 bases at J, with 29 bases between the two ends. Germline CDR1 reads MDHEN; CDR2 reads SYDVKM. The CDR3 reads CASSPQGGQNHERAYEQYF. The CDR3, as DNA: TGTGCCAGCAGCCCCCAGGGGGGACAGAACCACGAACGAGCCTACGAGCAGTACTTC.

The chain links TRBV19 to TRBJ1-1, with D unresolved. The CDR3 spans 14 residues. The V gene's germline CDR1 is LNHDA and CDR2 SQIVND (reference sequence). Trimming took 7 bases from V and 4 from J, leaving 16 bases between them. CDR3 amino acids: CASTPTRAFTEAFF. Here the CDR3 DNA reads TGTGCCAGTACCCCGACACGAGCTTTCACTGAAGCTTTCTTT.

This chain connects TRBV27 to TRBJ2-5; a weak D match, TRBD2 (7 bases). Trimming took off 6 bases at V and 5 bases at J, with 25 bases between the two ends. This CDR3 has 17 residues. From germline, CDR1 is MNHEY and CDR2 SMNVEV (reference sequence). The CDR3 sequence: CASSETFPSGGGETQYF. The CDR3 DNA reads TGTGCCAGCAGCGAGACCTTCCCTAGCGGAGGGGGGGAGACCCAGTACTTC.

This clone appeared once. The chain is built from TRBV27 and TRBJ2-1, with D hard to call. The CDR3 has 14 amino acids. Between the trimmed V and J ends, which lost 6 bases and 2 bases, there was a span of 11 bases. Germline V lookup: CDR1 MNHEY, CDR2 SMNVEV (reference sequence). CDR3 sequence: CASSLVRPYNEQFF. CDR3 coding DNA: TGTGCCAGCAGCCTAGTGAGACCCTACAATGAGCAGTTCTTC.